This T cell receptor beta chain was profiled in a study of OX40 agonist ivuxolimab in advanced cancers. Study-level results: At 0.1 to 3.0 mg/kg and by week 6, clonal expansion occurred in CD4+ and CD8+ blood T cells. The average count of expanded clones was higher among CD8+ T cells than among CD4+.

Assay: immunoSEQ multiplex PCR; the TCRdb copy retains only in-frame clones and omits some. The sample lists 71,000 or so clones, 85% to 95% occurring once. Germline V gene lookup returns CDR1 LGHNA and CDR2 YNFKEQ. CDR3 length equals 14 residues. V was trimmed by 7 bases and J by 0 bases, leaving 9 bases between them. With respect to this clone: Its specificity is not known.

The J gene is TRBJ2-2, the V gene TRBV4-2; D unresolved. The TCR comes from an adult with an advanced solid tumor such as melanoma, head and neck, liver or kidney cancer. The sequencing used CD4+ or CD8+ T cells sorted from blood, collected in a trial of the OX40 agonist ivuxolimab. The DNA for the CDR3 is TGTGCCAGCACTTGGGGTTCGAACACCGGGGAGCTGTTTTTT. Protein product: CASTWGSNTGELFF.